This T cell receptor beta chain came from a study of CD8 T cell repertoires and HIV-1 epitope variants (dated by TCRdb to about 2020). General notes on the study: In separate culture wells, T cells were stimulated with each of twenty-five peptides that represented autologous and known Gag and Nef epitope variants. Cultures ran for about eleven days in IMDM with gentamicin, with half-media changes on days 3 and 7 adding IL-2, IL-7 and IL-15. Using the EasySep Human T Cell Enrichment Kit, T cells were enriched and then co-cultured with an equal number of autologous T cell-negative cells acting as antigen-presenting cells. Running each culture condition in triplicate, except for one peptide done in duplicate, gave a total of about 75 T cell cultures. The epitopes tested were three Gag epitope families plus Nef HW9 and YT9. An aliquot of 1M T cells was saved as an uncultured baseline condition, separate from the roughly 83 T cell cultures. Among the control conditions were a peptide pool of CMV, EBV and flu, the Ebola AY9 epitope serving as a negative control, and a well with no peptide. What the study reported, not specific to this receptor: The Nef KF9 family was recognized by five clonotypes and the HW9 family by one, and no responses to the TAALDMSHF plasma variant were observed. The assay identified only TCR beta chains and indicated proliferation in response to antigen, without indicating T cell function or cytokine profile. Under ten antigen-specific TCR beta clonotypes were identified, and six of them appeared cross-reactive for autologous or known escape epitope variants.

Sequencing of TCR beta CDR3 regions was done on the immunoSEQ platform at survey depth. The QIAamp DNA micro kit was used to extract genomic DNA from every cultured and uncultured CD8+ T cell population. As for the original processing: Samples with fewer than 5,000 productive reads were excluded, which removed about 6% of the 75 HIV peptide-stimulated cultures. Sequences were trimmed to CDR3 by a MANAFEST web app, and nonproductive sequences, CDR3s under 5 amino acids, and sequences not starting with C or ending with F/W were removed. To count as antigen-specific, a clonotype had to be expanded in at least 2 of 3 replicates compared with the no-peptide control at FDR 0.01, and only within one epitope family. In addition, a specific clonotype needed a frequency at least fivefold higher than in wells stimulated with peptides from other epitope families. Imported from immuneACCESS, the table was reduced by TCRdb to in-frame sequences with V and J called. These copies leave out some clones; in studies compared against another copy, an unresolved V gene accounts for under half, and the cause of the remainder is not known. V, J and clone size reflect that table, while D and trimming were determined from the DNA. The sample records approximately 5,000 clones, around two thirds of which are singletons. 40% to 55% of the sample goes to the ten largest clones.

The EasySep Human CD8+ T Cell Enrichment Kit was used on day 10 to isolate CD8+ T cells from every culture. From a lookup of the germline V gene (reference sequence), CDR1 and CDR2 are MNHEY and SMNVEV. From V the trimming removes 5 bases and from J it removes 1 base, while the gene matches leave 0 bases of the junction unaccounted for. The CDR3 runs 14 residues from the cysteine to the phenylalanine. CDR3 DNA is the only sequence kept; it has 42 bases, read in frame from the first base. On this clone itself: It lacks a known antigen. Base qualities are not recorded, but no much larger clone differs from it by a single base.

This TCR was sampled from a male donor with HIV. The chain is made from TRBV27 and TRBJ2-5; 11 middle bases align to TRBD2. Specimen: cultured CD8+ T cells derived from PBMCs. In nucleotide form, the sequence is TGTGCCAGCAGTGGGACTAGCGGCCAAGAGACCCAGTACTTC. Its protein reads: CASSGTSGQETQYF.